Shown below are 13 T cell receptor beta chains from a single sample sequenced in a study of Ad26.COV2.S vaccination and SARS-CoV-2 variants. Method: immunoSEQ multiplex PCR; TCRdb's copy keeps in-frame clones and lacks some. In the table there are 300,000 to 350,000 clones, 75% to 90% of which are singletons. Described treatment: some 20 received Ad26.COV2.S at low or high dose, single or two shots; 5 received placebo; per-sample allocation not given. Samples were taken on day 63 after the first vaccine or placebo injection. The sample consisted of peripheral blood, taken in a trial of Ad26.COV2.S vaccine versus placebo. Receptors originate from a person aged 18-65 years who received the Ad26.COV2.S COVID-19 vaccine or a placebo.

The CDR3 is CASSERRGREQYF. CDR3 DNA: TGTGCCAGCAGTGAACGGAGGGGGCGGGAGCAGTACTTC. The rearrangement joins TRBV6-1 to TRBJ2-7, with D perhaps TRBD1 (7 bases). The germline V and J ends were trimmed by 2 bases and 7 bases, with 12 bases remaining between them. Germline assignment: CDR1 MNHNS and CDR2 SASEGT. The CDR3 contains 13 residues.

The table lists this clone with a count of one. This sequence joins TRBV19 and TRBJ2-2; the D is unclear. This CDR3 has 16 residues. Germline CDR1 LNHDA, CDR2 SQIVND (reference sequence). V was cut by 2 bases and J by 3 bases, with 13 bases left in between. The CDR3 bases are TGTGCCAGTAGTATAAGTAGACGAGTAGACACCGGGGAGCTGTTTTTT. The encoded protein is CASSISRRVDTGELFF.

V is TRBV19 and J is TRBJ2-1; TRBD1 aligns across 9 bases. This CDR3 has 14 residues. V lost 6 bases and J lost 2; bases outside the gene matches: 2. Germline V gene sequence: CDR1 LNHDA, CDR2 SQIVND (reference sequence). CDR3 coding DNA: TGTGCCAGTAGCCGACAGGGGGCCTACAATGAGCAGTTCTTC. It specifies CASSRQGAYNEQFF.

The chain combines TRBV19 with TRBJ1-3; no clear D. The V gene lost 7 bases and the J gene lost 2 bases, with 9 bases spanning the gap. The CDR3 is 13 residues long. Germline assignment: CDR1 LNHDA and CDR2 SQIVND (reference sequence). CDR3 protein: CASTPLAGNTIYF. The CDR3 region has the DNA TGTGCCAGTACCCCGCTGGCTGGAAACACCATATATTTT.

The chain has TRBV5-1 and TRBJ1-5; possible D gene TRBD1, 6 bases. V lost 2 bases to trimming and J lost 3 bases, with 12 bases between them. Germline CDR1 and CDR2: SGHRS and YFSETQ. This CDR3 has 15 residues. The CDR3 DNA reads TGCGCCAGCAGCTTACAGGGAACTTTCAATCAGCCCCAGCATTTT. Its translation is CASSLQGTFNQPQHF.

The CDR3 loop is CASSKGCTSSNEQFF. The CDR3 region has the DNA TGTGCCAGCAGCAAAGGATGCACTAGTAGCAATGAGCAGTTCTTC. The rearrangement uses TRBV21-1 and TRBJ2-1; no check of the table's D call, TRBD2, against the DNA was made. TRBV21-1 is a listed pseudogene. This CDR3 contains 15 residues.

The genes are TRBV6-2 or TRBV6-3 and TRBJ2-7; D call uncertain. This CDR3 region has 12 residues. V was shortened by 2 bases and J by 3 bases, with 5 bases between the two germline ends. Germline V CDR1 and CDR2: MNHEY, SVGEGT. CDR3 DNA: TGTGCCAGCAGTTACGACGGCTACGAGCAGTACTTC. This gives the protein CASSYDGYEQYF.

DNA for the CDR3: TGTGCCAGCAGCGGGGACGCGTTGTCAGATACGCAGTATTTT. It specifies CASSGDALSDTQYF. The chain employs TRBV5-6 and TRBJ2-3; either TRBD1 or TRBD2 may supply D (5 bases each). CDR1 and CDR2 from the germline V gene are SGHDT and YYEEEE. Trimming removed 4 bases at V and 4 bases at J, with 13 bases between. The length of the CDR3 is 14 residues.

The chain recombines TRBV3-1 (or the pseudogene TRBV3-2) with TRBJ2-7; TRBD1 is a possible D gene (6 bases). The germline CDR1 and CDR2 sequences are LGHDT and YNNKEL (reference sequence). Trimming stripped 2 bases from V and 2 bases from J, with 10 bases between. The CDR3 is 14 residues long. The CDR3 is CASSQQGRTYEQYF. As DNA, the CDR3 is TGTGCCAGCAGCCAACAGGGGCGTACCTACGAGCAGTACTTC.

This clone was detected only once. The chain uses TRBV10-2 and TRBJ2-7; 7 bases line up with TRBD2. CDR1 and CDR2 from the germline V gene are WSHSY and SAAADI. V was pared by 2 bases and J by 0 bases, with 10 bases of the junction left unmatched. The CDR3 totals 17 residues. In DNA form, the CDR3 reads TGCGCCAGCAGTGAGCCCCGGCGGGGGAGGTCCTCCTACGAGCAGTACTTC. The encoded protein is CASSEPRRGRSSYEQYF.

V usage is TRBV29-1 and J usage is TRBJ1-2; D gene uncertain. Germline V gene sequence: CDR1 SQVTM, CDR2 ANQGSEA. V lost 7 bases, J lost 2 bases, and 14 bases lay in between. This CDR3 has 13 amino acids. In DNA, the CDR3 is TGCAGCGCTCTGGAACCAGAGAACTATGGCTACACCTTC. Translation: CSALEPENYGYTF.

The gene calls are TRBV19 and TRBJ2-2; no clear D. The CDR3 covers 14 residues. V was pared by 1 base and J by 3 bases, with 6 bases between. Germline loops: CDR1 LNHDA, CDR2 SQIVND (reference sequence). The CDR3 coding sequence is TGTGCCAGTAGTATAGTGGAATACACCGGGGAGCTGTTTTTT. Protein: CASSIVEYTGELFF.

This clone was counted ten times or more. The chain employs TRBV25-1 and TRBJ2-7; the D gene could be TRBD1 or TRBD2 (5 bases each). The germline gives CDR1 MGHDK, CDR2 SYGVNS. The CDR3 is made up of 15 amino acids. V lost 1 base to trimming and J lost 1 base, with 11 bases between them. The CDR3 loop is CASSELGRPSYEQYF. CDR3 nucleotide sequence: TGTGCCAGCAGTGAATTGGGACGGCCGTCCTACGAGCAGTACTTC.